This T cell receptor (beta chain) was obtained from a study of cytomegalovirus exposure and HLA in healthy donors. On the study more broadly: It was reported in a later analysis that the 120 validation repertoires used the same platform as the approximately 620 first-cohort repertoires. Study results and caveats: The study recorded 160 or so TCR beta chains that were cytomegalovirus-associated. The study found most TCR sequences rare, yet found some public TCRs in many donors.

On this clone: Its antigen is not known.

While the first cohort had some 700 subjects, the donors belonged to the separate validation cohort of about 110 subjects. The table came from immunoSEQ multiplex PCR; TCRdb's copy has only in-frame clones and leaves some out. Here the sample spans about 300,000 clones, approximately 88% being singletons. The sequencing input was PBMCs. This clonotype was sampled from a woman younger than 35 in good health and CMV-seronegative.

CDR3 amino acids: CASSLEGKETQYF. Written as DNA, the CDR3 is TGTGCCAGCAGTTTGGAGGGAAAGGAGACCCAGTACTTC. The chain is built from TRBV27 and TRBJ2-5; D is perhaps TRBD2 (6 bases). V dropped 3 bases and J dropped 5 bases, with 10 bases sitting between them. This CDR3 is 13 amino acids long. Germline V lookup: CDR1 MNHEY, CDR2 SMNVEV (reference sequence).